Shown below are 16 T cell receptor beta chains from a single sample sequenced in a study of T cell responses to AZD1222 COVID-19 vaccine. Here immunoSEQ multiplex PCR was the method, and the copy in TCRdb shows in-frame clones only, minus some. Among 100,000 to 150,000 clones listed, roughly 86% were seen once. Source: peripheral blood, taken on day 0 of AZD1222 vaccination. These receptors all stem from an adult in good health.

This clone was seen a handful of times. The chain's CDR3 is CASSLQGLGNQPQHF. The CDR3 DNA sequence: TGTGCCAGCAGTTTGCAAGGCCTCGGCAATCAGCCCCAGCATTTT. The V and J genes are TRBV27 and TRBJ1-5; D is unclear. Germline V CDR1 and CDR2: MNHEY, SMNVEV (reference sequence). Trimming left V 3 bases short and J 2 bases short, with 11 bases between. The CDR3 runs to 15 residues.

The chain has TRBV5-6 and TRBJ1-6, with TRBD1 as a possible D gene (5 bases). Trimming left V 3 bases short and J 4 bases short, with 11 bases between. CDR1 and CDR2 from the germline V gene are SGHDT and YYEEEE. This CDR3 comprises 15 residues. The DNA for the CDR3 is TGTGCCAGCAGCTCTCGACAGCGATATAATTCACCCCTCCACTTT. Its translation: CASSSRQRYNSPLHF.

The rearrangement joins TRBV10-1 to TRBJ2-3; possible D gene TRBD1, 6 bases. V lost 0 bases to trimming and J lost 4 bases, with 11 bases between them. Germline-derived CDR1 and CDR2 are WNHNN and SYGVQD (reference sequence). CDR3 length equals 15 residues. The CDR3 region is CASSESAGVPDTQYF. Here the CDR3 DNA reads TGCGCCAGCAGTGAGTCGGCAGGGGTCCCAGATACGCAGTATTTT.

This chain connects TRBV12-3 or TRBV12-4 to TRBJ1-2; D ambiguous. V was cut by 6 bases and J by 6 bases, with 11 bases left in between. The CDR3 consists of 12 residues. CDR3 residues: CASSRAENGYTF. CDR3 in DNA: TGTGCCAGCAGCCGTGCAGAAAATGGCTACACCTTC.

The V and J genes are TRBV30 and TRBJ2-3, with unresolved D. Germline CDR1 GTSNPN, CDR2 SVGIG (reference sequence). Trimming cost V 2 bases and J 3 bases, with 3 bases left between them. This CDR3 has 11 residues. CDR3 coding DNA: TGTGCCTGGAGTCGGACAGATACGCAGTATTTT. The encoded protein is CAWSRTDTQYF. Full variable domain (rest looked up from reference TRBV30 and TRBJ2-3): SQTIHQWPATLVQPVGSPLSLECTVEGTSNPNLYWYRQAAGRGLQLLFYSVGIGQISSEVPQNLSASRPQDRQFILSSKKLLLSDSGFYLCAWSRTDTQYFGPGTRLTVL.

The chain uses TRBV6-6 and TRBJ1-1; D may be TRBD1 (5 bases). Trimming took 7 bases from V and 3 from J, leaving 15 bases between them. The CDR3 loop spans 14 amino acids. CDR1 is MNHNY, CDR2 SVGAGI, per germline (reference sequence). CDR3 sequence reads: CASIVRGADTEAFF. CDR3 nucleotides: TGTGCCAGCATCGTAAGGGGAGCGGACACTGAAGCTTTCTTT.

V usage is TRBV13 and J usage is TRBJ2-1; 7 nucleotides line up with TRBD1. There are 13 residues in the CDR3. Germline loops: CDR1 PRHDT, CDR2 FYEKMQ (reference sequence). V gave up 5 bases and J gave up 5 bases; unmatched junction bases: 3. CDR3 in DNA: TGTGCCAGCAGCACGACAGGGAACAATGAGCAGTTCTTC. It encodes CASSTTGNNEQFF. The full variable domain, in which reference TRBV13 and TRBJ2-1 provide the parts outside the CDR3, is AAGVIQSPRHLIKEKRETATLKCYPIPRHDTVYWYQQGPGQDPQFLISFYEKMQSDKGSIPDRFSAQQFSDYHSELNMSSLELGDSALYFCASSTTGNNEQFFGPGTRLTVL.

The chain has TRBV13 and TRBJ1-1; no reliable D call. Germline-derived CDR1 and CDR2 are PRHDT and FYEKMQ (reference sequence). Trimming shortened V by 1 base and J by 8 bases, and 8 bases separated the two germline ends. This CDR3 has 12 residues. The CDR3 DNA reads TGTGCCAGCAGCTTAGTTCTGGGCGAAGCTTTCTTT. Its protein product is CASSLVLGEAFF.

This clone was found once. V usage is TRBV27 and J usage is TRBJ2-3; TRBD1 matches at 9 bases. CDR1 and CDR2 (germline): MNHEY, SMNVEV (reference sequence). The CDR3 spans 15 residues. Trimming cost V 5 bases and J 1 base; bases outside gene matches: 4. The CDR3 spells CASSPYRGRTDTQYF. The CDR3 DNA follows: TGTGCCAGCAGTCCGTACAGGGGGCGCACAGATACGCAGTATTTT.

The chain is built from TRBV6-2 or TRBV6-3 and TRBJ2-7; 9 bases line up with TRBD1. Germline V gene sequence: CDR1 MNHEY, CDR2 SVGEGT. J lost 0 bases, V lost 4 bases, and 4 bases had no gene match. The CDR3 length is 15 residues. The CDR3 region has the DNA TGTGCCAGCAGTTCCGGGACAGGGTTCTCCTACGAGCAGTACTTC. Encoded protein: CASSSGTGFSYEQYF.

V usage is TRBV7-2 and J usage is TRBJ2-4, with D perhaps matching TRBD2 (5 bases). Germline lookup yields CDR1 SGHTA and CDR2 FQGNSA. V gave up 6 bases and J gave up 2 bases, with 11 bases separating them. This CDR3 region has 14 residues. CDR3 loop: CASRNTGTKNIQYF. The CDR3 coding sequence is TGTGCCAGCAGAAACACCGGGACCAAAAACATTCAGTACTTC.

This chain links TRBV27 with TRBJ1-5; D is uncertain. The CDR3 is made up of 15 amino acids. Germline loops: CDR1 MNHEY, CDR2 SMNVEV (reference sequence). Trimming stripped 0 bases from V and 3 bases from J, with 9 bases between. CDR3 residues: CASSLSTGNNQPQHF. The CDR3 DNA follows: TGTGCCAGCAGTTTATCGACGGGGAACAATCAGCCCCAGCATTTT.

The chain carries TRBV19 and TRBJ2-1; D perhaps matches TRBD2 (5 bases). CDR1 and CDR2 from the germline V gene are LNHDA and SQIVND (reference sequence). This CDR3 is 16 amino acids long. The ends were cut back, 5 bases at V and 6 bases at J, with 20 bases in the middle. The CDR3 DNA sequence: TGTGCCAGTAGTCGATTGAAAGGTGATGGGAGCAATGAGCAGTTCTTC. Its translation is CASSRLKGDGSNEQFF.

The chain uses TRBV7-3 and TRBJ2-1, with D tentatively TRBD1 (6 bases). Germline loops: CDR1 SGHTA, CDR2 FQGTGA. CDR3 length: 15 residues. Trimming pared 4 bases from V and 5 bases from J, leaving 15 bases between. The CDR3 reads CASSYTRQADNEQFF. The CDR3 nucleotides are TGTGCCAGCAGCTACACTAGACAGGCAGACAATGAGCAGTTCTTC.

The chain has TRBV7-2 and TRBJ1-1, with D perhaps TRBD1 (6 bases). Germline-derived CDR1 and CDR2 are SGHTA and FQGNSA. CDR3 size: 12 residues. With 8 bases removed from V and 0 bases from J, the gap between germline ends came to 7 bases. The CDR3 reads CASQGLNTEAFF. CDR3 sequence (DNA): TGTGCCAGCCAGGGGTTGAACACTGAAGCTTTCTTT.

This clone appeared once. The genes are TRBV2 and TRBJ1-2, with 9 positions matching TRBD1. The V segment lost 7 bases and the J segment 1 base; nucleotides outside the gene matches: 4. CDR1 and CDR2 (germline): SNHLY, FYNNEI. The CDR3 totals 14 residues. CDR3 in DNA: TGTGCCAGCAAACGGACAGGGGTTAACTATGGCTACACCTTC. This sequence encodes CASKRTGVNYGYTF.